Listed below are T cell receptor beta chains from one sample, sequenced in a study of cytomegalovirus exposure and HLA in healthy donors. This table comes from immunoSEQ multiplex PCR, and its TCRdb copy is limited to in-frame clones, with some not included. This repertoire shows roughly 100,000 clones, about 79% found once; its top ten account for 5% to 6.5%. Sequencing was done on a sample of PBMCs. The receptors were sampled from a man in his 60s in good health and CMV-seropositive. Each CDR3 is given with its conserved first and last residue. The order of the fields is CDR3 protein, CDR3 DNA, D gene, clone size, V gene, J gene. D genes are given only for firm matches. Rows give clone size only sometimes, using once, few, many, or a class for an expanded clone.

CDR3aa: CASSRRSGGGLADTQYF; CDR3nt: TGCGCCAGCAGCCGAAGATCAGGGGGAGGATTGGCAGATACGCAGTATTTT; d_gene: .; abundance: .; v_gene: TRBV5-1; j_gene: TRBJ2-3
CDR3aa: CACKTGTLSYEQYF; CDR3nt: TGTGCCTGCAAAACAGGGACCCTCTCCTACGAGCAGTACTTC; d_gene: .; abundance: once; v_gene: TRBV6-1; j_gene: TRBJ2-7
CDR3aa: CASSSGDEQFF; CDR3nt: TGTGCCAGCAGCTCAGGGGATGAGCAGTTCTTC; d_gene: .; abundance: few; v_gene: TRBV11-2; j_gene: TRBJ2-1
CDR3aa: CASSYLGTAYNSPLHF; CDR3nt: TGTGCCAGCAGTTACCTCGGGACAGCCTATAATTCACCCCTCCACTTT; d_gene: TRBD1; abundance: .; v_gene: TRBV6-5; j_gene: TRBJ1-6
CDR3aa: CASSPYRDSVSGKNIQYF; CDR3nt: TGTGCCAGCAGCCCCTACCGGGACTCCGTTTCGGGCAAAAACATTCAGTACTTC; d_gene: .; abundance: .; v_gene: TRBV14; j_gene: TRBJ2-4
CDR3aa: CASSHAERGGLTGELFF; CDR3nt: TGTGCCAGCAGCCATGCCGAGCGGGGCGGCCTCACCGGGGAGCTGTTTTTT; d_gene: TRBD2; abundance: .; v_gene: TRBV4-2; j_gene: TRBJ2-2
CDR3aa: CASSLALAGGADTQYF; CDR3nt: TGTGCCAGCAGCTTAGCACTAGCGGGGGGCGCAGATACGCAGTATTTT; d_gene: TRBD2; abundance: .; v_gene: TRBV7-2; j_gene: TRBJ2-3
CDR3aa: CAWSVRKGRENGEQYF; CDR3nt: TGTGCCTGGAGTGTACGGAAGGGCAGGGAAAATGGCGAGCAGTACTTC; d_gene: .; abundance: .; v_gene: TRBV30; j_gene: TRBJ2-7
CDR3aa: CASSYSGTGYEQYF; CDR3nt: TGTGCCAGCAGTTACTCGGGCACCGGCTATGAGCAGTACTTC; d_gene: .; abundance: .; v_gene: TRBV6-6; j_gene: TRBJ2-7
CDR3aa: CASSVIRLPKDTQYF; CDR3nt: TGTGCCAGCAGCGTCATCAGACTCCCGAAGGATACGCAGTATTTT; d_gene: .; abundance: .; v_gene: TRBV9; j_gene: TRBJ2-3
CDR3aa: CASSLPPSEDTQYF; CDR3nt: TGTGCCAGCAGCCTACCCCCCTCGGAGGATACGCAGTATTTT; d_gene: .; abundance: once; v_gene: TRBV7-6; j_gene: TRBJ2-3
CDR3aa: CASSPLPGVPEAFF; CDR3nt: TGTGCCAGCAGCCCCCTCCCGGGGGTGCCTGAAGCTTTCTTT; d_gene: .; abundance: .; v_gene: TRBV7-6; j_gene: TRBJ1-1
CDR3aa: CASSSATGGSNSPLHF; CDR3nt: TGTGCCAGCAGCTCGGCAACAGGCGGATCTAATTCACCCCTCCACTTT; d_gene: .; abundance: .; v_gene: TRBV5-5; j_gene: TRBJ1-6
CDR3aa: CASSGGDPGGQGANVLTF; CDR3nt: TGTGCCAGCAGTGGAGGAGACCCGGGGGGCCAAGGGGCCAACGTCCTGACTTTC; d_gene: .; abundance: .; v_gene: TRBV6-1; j_gene: TRBJ2-6
CDR3aa: CASNQGRNQPQHF; CDR3nt: TGTGCTAGTAATCAGGGTCGGAATCAGCCCCAGCATTTT; d_gene: .; abundance: .; v_gene: TRBV12-5; j_gene: TRBJ1-5
CDR3aa: CASSRYSLSGANVLTF; CDR3nt: TGTGCCAGCAGCCGGTATAGCCTCTCTGGGGCCAACGTCCTGACTTTC; d_gene: .; abundance: .; v_gene: TRBV5-6; j_gene: TRBJ2-6
CDR3aa: CAISGDRVNTEAFF; CDR3nt: TGTGCCATCAGTGGAGACAGGGTGAACACTGAAGCTTTCTTT; d_gene: TRBD1; abundance: .; v_gene: TRBV10-3; j_gene: TRBJ1-1
CDR3aa: CASSLPQGHEETQYF; CDR3nt: TGTGCCAGCAGTTTGCCACAGGGACATGAAGAGACCCAGTACTTC; d_gene: .; abundance: .; v_gene: TRBV28; j_gene: TRBJ2-5
CDR3aa: CASSFSSEGRNYEQYF; CDR3nt: TGTGCCAGCAGCTTCTCGTCGGAGGGACGGAACTACGAGCAGTACTTC; d_gene: .; abundance: .; v_gene: TRBV7-6; j_gene: TRBJ2-7
CDR3aa: CASSLDSPSNSPLHF; CDR3nt: TGCGCCAGCAGCTTGGACAGCCCCAGTAATTCACCCCTCCACTTT; d_gene: .; abundance: .; v_gene: TRBV5-1; j_gene: TRBJ1-6
CDR3aa: CASSESGAANEKLFF; CDR3nt: TGTGCCAGCAGTGAATCAGGGGCAGCTAATGAAAAACTGTTTTTT; d_gene: .; abundance: .; v_gene: TRBV6-1; j_gene: TRBJ1-4
CDR3aa: CASSQDSRVGNTIYF; CDR3nt: TGTGCCAGCAGCCAGGACAGCCGGGTTGGAAACACCATATATTTT; d_gene: .; abundance: .; v_gene: TRBV14; j_gene: TRBJ1-3